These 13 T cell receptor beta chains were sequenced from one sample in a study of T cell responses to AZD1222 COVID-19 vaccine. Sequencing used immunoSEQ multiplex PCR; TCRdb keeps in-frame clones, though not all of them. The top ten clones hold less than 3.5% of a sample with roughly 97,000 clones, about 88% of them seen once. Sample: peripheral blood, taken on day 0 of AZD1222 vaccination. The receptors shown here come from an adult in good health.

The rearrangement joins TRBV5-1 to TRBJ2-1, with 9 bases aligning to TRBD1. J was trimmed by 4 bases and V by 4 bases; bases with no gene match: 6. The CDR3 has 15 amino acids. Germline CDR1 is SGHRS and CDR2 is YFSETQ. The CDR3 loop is CASSADRGFYNEQFF. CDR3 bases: TGCGCCAGCAGCGCCGACAGGGGGTTTTACAATGAGCAGTTCTTC.

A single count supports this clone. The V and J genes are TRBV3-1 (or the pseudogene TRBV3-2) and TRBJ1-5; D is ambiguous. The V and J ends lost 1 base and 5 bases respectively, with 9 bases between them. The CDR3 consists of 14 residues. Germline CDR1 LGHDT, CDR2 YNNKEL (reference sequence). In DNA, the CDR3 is TGTGCCAGCAGCCAAGGCTGGGCCGATCAGCCCCAGCATTTT. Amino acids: CASSQGWADQPQHF.

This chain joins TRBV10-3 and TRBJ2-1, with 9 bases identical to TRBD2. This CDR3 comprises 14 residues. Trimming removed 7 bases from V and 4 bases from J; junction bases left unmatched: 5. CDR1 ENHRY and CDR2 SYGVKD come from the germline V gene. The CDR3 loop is CAIMGGGGYNEQFF. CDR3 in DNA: TGTGCCATCATGGGCGGGGGGGGATACAATGAGCAGTTCTTC.

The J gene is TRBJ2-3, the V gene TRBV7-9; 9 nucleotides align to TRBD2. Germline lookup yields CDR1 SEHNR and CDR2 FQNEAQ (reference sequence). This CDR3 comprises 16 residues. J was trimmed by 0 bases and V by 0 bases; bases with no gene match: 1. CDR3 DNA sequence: TGTGCCAGCAGCTTAGCGACTAGCGGTAGCACAGATACGCAGTATTTT. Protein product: CASSLATSGSTDTQYF.

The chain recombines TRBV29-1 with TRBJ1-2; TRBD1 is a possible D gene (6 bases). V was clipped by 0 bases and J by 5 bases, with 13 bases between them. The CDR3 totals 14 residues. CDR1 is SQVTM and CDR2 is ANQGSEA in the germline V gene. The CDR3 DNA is TGCAGCGTTGAAGATGTGAGCAGGGGATATGGCTACACCTTC. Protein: CSVEDVSRGYGYTF.

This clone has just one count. The CDR3 sequence is CASSPGTASYEQYF. The CDR3 coding sequence is TGTGCCAGCTCCCCGGGGACAGCCTCCTACGAGCAGTACTTC. V and J are TRBV18 and TRBJ2-7, with TRBD1 matching over 7 bases. Germline V gene sequence: CDR1 KGHSH, CDR2 LQKENI. V lost 6 bases and J lost 0; bases outside the gene matches: 5. The CDR3 has 14 residues. The variable domain in full, with the rest retrieved from reference TRBV18 and TRBJ2-7, is NAGVMQNPRHLVRRRGQEARLRCSPMKGHSHVYWYRQLPEEGLKFMVYLQKENIIDESGMPKERFSAEFPKEGPSILRIQQVVRGDSAAYFCASSPGTASYEQYFGPGTRLTVT.

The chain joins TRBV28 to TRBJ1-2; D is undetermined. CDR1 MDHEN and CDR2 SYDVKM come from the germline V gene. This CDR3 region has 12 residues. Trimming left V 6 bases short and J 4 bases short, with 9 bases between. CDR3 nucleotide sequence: TGTGCCAGCAGAGAGGGCCCCTATGGCTACACCTTC. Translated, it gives CASREGPYGYTF.

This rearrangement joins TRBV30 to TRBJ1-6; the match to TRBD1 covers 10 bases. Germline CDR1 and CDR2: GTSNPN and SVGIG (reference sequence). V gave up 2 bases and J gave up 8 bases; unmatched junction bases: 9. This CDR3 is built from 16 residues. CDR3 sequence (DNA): TGTGCCTGGAGTTTAGGTCAGGGACAGGGGCATTCACCCCTCCACTTT. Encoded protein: CAWSLGQGQGHSPLHF.

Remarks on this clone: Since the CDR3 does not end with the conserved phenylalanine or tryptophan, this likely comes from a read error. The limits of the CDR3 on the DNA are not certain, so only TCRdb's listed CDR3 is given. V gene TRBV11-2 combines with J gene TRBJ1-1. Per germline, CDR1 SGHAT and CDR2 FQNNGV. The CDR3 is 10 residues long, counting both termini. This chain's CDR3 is CASSLDVGRL.

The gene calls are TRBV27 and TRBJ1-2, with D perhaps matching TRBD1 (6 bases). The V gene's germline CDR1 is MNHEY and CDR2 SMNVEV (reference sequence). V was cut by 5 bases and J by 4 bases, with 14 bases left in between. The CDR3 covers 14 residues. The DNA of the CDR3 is TGTGCCAGCAGTAGTTACAGGGAGGCCTATGGCTACACCTTC. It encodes CASSSYREAYGYTF.

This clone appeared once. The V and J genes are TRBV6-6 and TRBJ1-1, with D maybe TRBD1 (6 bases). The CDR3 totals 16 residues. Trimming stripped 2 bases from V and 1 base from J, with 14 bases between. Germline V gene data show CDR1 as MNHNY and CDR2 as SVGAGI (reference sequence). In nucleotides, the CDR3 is TGTGCCAGCAGTTACGGGGGGCGCATAGCGAACACTGAAGCTTTCTTT. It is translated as CASSYGGRIANTEAFF.

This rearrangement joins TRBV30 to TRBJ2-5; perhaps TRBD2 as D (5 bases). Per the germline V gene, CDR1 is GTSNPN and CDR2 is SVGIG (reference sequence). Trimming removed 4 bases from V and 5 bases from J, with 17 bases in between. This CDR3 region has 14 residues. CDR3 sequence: CAWTLLGRGETQYF. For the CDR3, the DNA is TGTGCCTGGACCCTGCTGGGCCGCGGGGAGACCCAGTACTTC.

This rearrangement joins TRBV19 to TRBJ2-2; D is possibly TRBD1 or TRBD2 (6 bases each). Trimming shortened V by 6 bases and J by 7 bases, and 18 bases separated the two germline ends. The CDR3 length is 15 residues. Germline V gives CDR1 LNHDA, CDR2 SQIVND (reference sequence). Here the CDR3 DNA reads TGTGCCAGTAGCCTTAACACAGGGAGGAGCGGGGAGCTGTTTTTT. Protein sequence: CASSLNTGRSGELFF.